This note documents a single T cell receptor (beta chain) sequence. Germline loops: CDR1 SGHRS, CDR2 YFSETQ. The CDR3 is made up of 14 amino acids. With 1 base removed from V and 1 base from J, the gap between germline ends came to 8 bases. This specimen belongs to a study of blood T cell repertoires in COVID-19. Study overall: Samples of COVID-19 (acute and convalescent) were obtained from the United States, Italy and Spain.

The method was immunoSEQ multiplex PCR; TCRdb's version includes in-frame clones alone and lacks a portion of them. The sample contains about 160,000 clones, around nine tenths of which appear only once. The chain uses TRBV5-1 and TRBJ1-1; D possibly corresponds to TRBD1 (5 bases). The clonotype was recovered from a woman in her seventies with COVID-19, enrolled during active disease. The source material was peripheral blood. DNA for the CDR3: TGCGCCAGCAGCTTGCAGGGCCAGAACACTGAAGCTTTCTTT. Its protein is CASSLQGQNTEAFF.